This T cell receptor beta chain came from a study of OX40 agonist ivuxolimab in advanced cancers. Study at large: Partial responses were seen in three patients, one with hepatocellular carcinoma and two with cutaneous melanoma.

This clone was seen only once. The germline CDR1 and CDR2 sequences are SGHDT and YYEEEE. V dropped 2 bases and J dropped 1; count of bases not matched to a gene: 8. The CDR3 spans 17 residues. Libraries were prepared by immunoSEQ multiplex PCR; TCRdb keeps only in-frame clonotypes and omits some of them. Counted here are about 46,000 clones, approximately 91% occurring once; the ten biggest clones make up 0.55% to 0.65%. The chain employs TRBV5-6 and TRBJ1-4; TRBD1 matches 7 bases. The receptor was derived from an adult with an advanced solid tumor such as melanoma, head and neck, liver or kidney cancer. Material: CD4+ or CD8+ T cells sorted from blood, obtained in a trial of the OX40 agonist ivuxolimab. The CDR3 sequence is CASSFDREMGTNEKLFF. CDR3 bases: TGTGCCAGCAGCTTCGACAGGGAAATGGGAACTAATGAAAAACTGTTTTTT.